This T cell receptor beta chain came from a study of cytomegalovirus exposure and HLA in healthy donors. The study ran its PCR with 60 Vbeta and 13 Jbeta primers. Some clones are missing from TCRdb's copy, which holds only in-frame ones; the method was immunoSEQ multiplex PCR. Here the sample spans 73,000 or so clones, about 80% being singletons. V was shortened by 0 bases and J by 5 bases, with 14 bases between the two germline ends. The CDR3 runs 16 residues. Germline CDR1 is LNHNV and CDR2 is YYDKDF (reference sequence). The sequence derives from a man aged 50-60 years in good health and CMV-seronegative. V gene TRBV15 combines with J gene TRBJ1-5; possibly TRBD1 for D (5 bases). The sequencing sample was made of PBMCs. The CDR3 DNA follows: TGTGCCACCAGCAGAGATTCATCAGGGCTTCATCAGCCCCAGCATTTT. Translating gives CATSRDSSGLHQPQHF.